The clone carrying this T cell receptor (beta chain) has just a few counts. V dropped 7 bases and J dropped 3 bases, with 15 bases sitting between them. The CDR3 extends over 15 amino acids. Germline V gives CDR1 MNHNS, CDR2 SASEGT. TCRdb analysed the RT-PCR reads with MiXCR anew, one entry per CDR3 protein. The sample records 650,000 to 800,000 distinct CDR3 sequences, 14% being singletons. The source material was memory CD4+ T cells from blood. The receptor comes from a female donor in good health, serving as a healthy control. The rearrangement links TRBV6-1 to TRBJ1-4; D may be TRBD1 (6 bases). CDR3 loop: CASNIGGAANEKLFF. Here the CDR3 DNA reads TGTGCCAGCAACATAGGGGGGGCGGCTAATGAAAAACTGTTTTTT.